This T cell receptor (beta chain) originates from a study of T cell responses to AZD1222 COVID-19 vaccine. Germline V gene sequence: CDR1 SEHNR, CDR2 FQNEAQ (reference sequence). V was shortened by 4 bases and J by 12 bases, with 17 bases between the two germline ends. The CDR3 is 13 amino acids. The assay was immunoSEQ multiplex PCR, and TCRdb's table has in-frame clones only and misses some. This sample has about 60,000 clones, with approximately 86% found just once. The sample in question was peripheral blood, obtained 28 days after the second AZD1222 dose. The receptor comes from an adult who received the AZD1222 COVID-19 vaccine. The chain combines TRBV7-9 with TRBJ2-3, with a possible D match to TRBD1 (6 bases). The CDR3: CASSSLGARVQYF. The CDR3 DNA is TGTGCCAGCAGCTCCCTGGGGGCCAGGGTACAGTATTTT. Filled out from reference TRBV7-9 and TRBJ2-3, the complete variable domain reads DTGVSQNPRHKITKRGQNVTFRCDPISEHNRLYWYRQTLGQGPEFLTYFQNEAQLEKSRLLSDRFSAERPKGSFSTLEIQRTEQGDSAMYLCASSSLGARVQYFGPGTRLTVL.